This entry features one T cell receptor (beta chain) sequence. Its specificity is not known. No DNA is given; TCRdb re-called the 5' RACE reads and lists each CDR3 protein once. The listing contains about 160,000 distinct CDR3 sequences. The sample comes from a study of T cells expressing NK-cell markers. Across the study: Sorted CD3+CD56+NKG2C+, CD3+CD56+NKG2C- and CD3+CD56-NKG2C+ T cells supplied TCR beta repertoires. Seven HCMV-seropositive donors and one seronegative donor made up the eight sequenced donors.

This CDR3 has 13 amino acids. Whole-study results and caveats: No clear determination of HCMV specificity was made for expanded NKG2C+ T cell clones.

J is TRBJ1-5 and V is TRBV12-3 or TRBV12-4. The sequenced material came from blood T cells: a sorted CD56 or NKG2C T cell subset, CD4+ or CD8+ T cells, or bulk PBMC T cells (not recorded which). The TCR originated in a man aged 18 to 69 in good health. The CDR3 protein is CASSLWADQPQHF.